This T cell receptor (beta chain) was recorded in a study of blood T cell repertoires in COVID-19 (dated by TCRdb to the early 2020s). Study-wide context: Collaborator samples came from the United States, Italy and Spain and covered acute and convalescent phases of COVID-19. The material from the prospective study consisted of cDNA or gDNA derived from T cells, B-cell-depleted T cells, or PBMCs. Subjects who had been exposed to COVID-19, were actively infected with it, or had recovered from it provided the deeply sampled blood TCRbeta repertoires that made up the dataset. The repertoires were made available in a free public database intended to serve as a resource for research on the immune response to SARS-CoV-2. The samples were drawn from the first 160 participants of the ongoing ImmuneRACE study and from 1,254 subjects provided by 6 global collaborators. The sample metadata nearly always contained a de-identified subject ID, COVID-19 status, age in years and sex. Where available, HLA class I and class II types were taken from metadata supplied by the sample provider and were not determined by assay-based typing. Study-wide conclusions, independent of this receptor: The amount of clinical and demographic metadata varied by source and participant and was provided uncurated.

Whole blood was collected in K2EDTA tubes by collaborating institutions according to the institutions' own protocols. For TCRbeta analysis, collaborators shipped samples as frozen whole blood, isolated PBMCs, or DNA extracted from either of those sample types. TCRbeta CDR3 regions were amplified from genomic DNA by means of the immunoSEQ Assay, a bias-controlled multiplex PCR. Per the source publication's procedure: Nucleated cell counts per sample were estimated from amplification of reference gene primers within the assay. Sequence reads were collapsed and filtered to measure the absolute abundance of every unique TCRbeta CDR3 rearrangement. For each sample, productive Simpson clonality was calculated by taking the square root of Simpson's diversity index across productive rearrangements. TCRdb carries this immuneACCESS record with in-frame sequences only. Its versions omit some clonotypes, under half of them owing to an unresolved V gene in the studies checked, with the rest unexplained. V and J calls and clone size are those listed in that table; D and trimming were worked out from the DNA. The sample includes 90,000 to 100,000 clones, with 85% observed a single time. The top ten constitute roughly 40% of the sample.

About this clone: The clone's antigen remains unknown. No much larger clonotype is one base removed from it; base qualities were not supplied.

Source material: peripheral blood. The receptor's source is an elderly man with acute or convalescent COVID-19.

The CDR3 protein is CASSLFSAGGAYNEQFF. The DNA sequence follows: TGTGCCAGCAGCTTATTCTCCGCGGGAGGGGCCTACAATGAGCAGTTCTTC. The rearranged segments are TRBV7-2 and TRBJ2-1; 9 junctional bases match TRBD2. The CDR3 runs 17 amino acids, cysteine and phenylalanine included. The retained sequence is limited to the CDR3, 51 bases, with the frame set at the first base. V trim: 2 bases; J trim: 2 bases; unmatched bases: 7. The CDR1 and CDR2 encoded by the germline V gene are SGHTA and FQGNSA. When the CDR3 is completed using the reference TRBV7-2 and TRBJ2-1 genes on either side, the full variable domain is GAGVSQSPSNKVTEKGKDVELRCDPISGHTALYWYRQSLGQGLEFLIYFQGNSAPDKSGLPSDRFSAERTGGSVSTLTIQRTQQEDSAVYLCASSLFSAGGAYNEQFFGPGTRLTVL.